This T cell receptor beta chain was sequenced for a study of T cell repertoires in cytomegalovirus infection. Study-level background: The authors relied on CMV epitopes, both recently identified HLA-C-restricted and well-studied HLA-B-restricted.

This CDR3 has 15 residues. Germline lookup yields CDR1 MNHEY and CDR2 SVGEGT. TCRdb called the reads again in MiXCR, with one record for every CDR3 protein. The data show 600,000 to 700,000 distinct CDR3 sequences, about 33% seen once. With respect to this clonotype: What it binds is unknown. An end of the junction differs from the germline gene, which may be a read error.

The chain has TRBV6-2 or TRBV6-3 and TRBJ1-2; 7 bases align to TRBD1. This receptor was obtained from a human donor in good health (CMV status not recorded). Some clones in this sample may be carry-over from other donors' samples. Material: cultured PBMCs, obtained from culture after CMV antigen stimulation. The CDR3 DNA reads as TGTGCCAGCAGGGGCCCCTCGACAGGGCCGGGTGGCCACACCTTC. Protein: CASRGPSTGPGGHTF.